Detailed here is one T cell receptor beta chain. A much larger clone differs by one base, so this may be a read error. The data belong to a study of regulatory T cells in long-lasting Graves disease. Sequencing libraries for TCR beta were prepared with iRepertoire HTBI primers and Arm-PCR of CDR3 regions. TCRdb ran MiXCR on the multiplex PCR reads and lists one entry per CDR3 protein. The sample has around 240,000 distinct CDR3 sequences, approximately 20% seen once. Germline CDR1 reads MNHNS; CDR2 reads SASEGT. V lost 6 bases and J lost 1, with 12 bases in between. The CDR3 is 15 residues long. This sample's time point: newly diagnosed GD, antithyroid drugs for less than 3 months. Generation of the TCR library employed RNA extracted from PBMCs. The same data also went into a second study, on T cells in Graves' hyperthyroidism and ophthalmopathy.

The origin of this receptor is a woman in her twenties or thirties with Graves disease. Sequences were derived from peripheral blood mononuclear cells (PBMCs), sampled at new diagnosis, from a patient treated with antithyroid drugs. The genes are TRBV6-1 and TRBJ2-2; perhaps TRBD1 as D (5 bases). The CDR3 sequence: CASRILGQNTGELFF. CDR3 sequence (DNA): TGTGCCAGCAGGATCCTTGGACAGAACACCGGGGAGCTGTTTTTT.